The subject of this entry is one T cell receptor beta chain. Antigen specificity is unknown. This CDR3 comprises 14 residues. The ends were cut back, 2 bases at V and 4 bases at J, with 12 bases in the middle. Germline values: CDR1 SGDLS, CDR2 YYNGEE. Treatment: oral pan-JAK inhibitor, 5-10 mg twice daily. This specimen comes from a study of CD8+ T cells in alopecia areata. Study-level background: The protocol delivered tofacitinib for 6 to 18 months, then withdrew it for 6 months. The study, taken as a whole, reports: Tofacitinib significantly decreased scalp clonality and expanded CD8+ clones among top 100.

Sequencing templates came from extracted RNA that was reverse transcribed into cDNA. The method was immunoSEQ multiplex PCR; TCRdb's version includes in-frame clones alone and lacks a portion of them. The sample holds some 160,000 clones, under 70% seen once. This clonotype was sampled from a human donor with alopecia areata. The chain has TRBV9 and TRBJ1-2; possible D gene TRBD1, 6 bases. The material was CD4+ T cells sorted from blood, obtained at week 4, from a patient treated with tofacitinib. The chain's CDR3 is CASSVDSPLYGYTF. The CDR3 coding sequence is TGTGCCAGCAGCGTGGACAGCCCCCTCTATGGCTACACCTTC.